This T cell receptor (beta chain) was sequenced in a study of beta chain features in type 1 diabetes. The study's findings and limits: Shorter TCRB CDR3s, moderately but significantly so, were found in Type 1 diabetes patients in all four CD4+ subsets.

Notes on this clone: The antigen remains undetermined.

V dropped 4 bases and J dropped 9; count of bases not matched to a gene: 5. The CDR3 runs 14 residues. Germline V gene lookup returns CDR1 LGHNA and CDR2 YSLEER. TCRB transcripts that were expressed got sequenced, as all of the isolated RNA had been reverse transcribed. Sequencing used immunoSEQ multiplex PCR; TCRdb keeps in-frame clones, though not all of them. This table holds over 200,000 clones, approximately 10% found once. What was sequenced was naive CD4+ T cells from blood. This receptor was obtained from a man aged 25-40 years with type 1 diabetes. The rearrangement joins TRBV4-3 to TRBJ1-5; 11 nucleotides align to TRBD1. CDR3 residues: CASSPGTGGPPQHF. The CDR3 coding sequence is TGCGCCAGCAGCCCCGGGACAGGGGGTCCGCCCCAGCATTTT.